Listed here are 14 T cell receptor beta chains from one sample, sequenced in a study of cytomegalovirus exposure and HLA in healthy donors. Use of 60 Vbeta and 13 Jbeta primers characterized the PCR. The data were produced by immunoSEQ multiplex PCR, yet TCRdb's version contains in-frame clones alone and is incomplete. The sample lists approximately 27,000 clones, roughly 66% occurring once. Sequences were obtained from PBMCs. These receptors all come from a male donor in good health and CMV-seropositive.

This sequence joins TRBV6-5 and TRBJ2-1; TRBD1 aligns across 7 bases. Germline assignment: CDR1 MNHEY and CDR2 SVGAGI. The CDR3 length is 15 residues. V dropped 4 bases and J dropped 6; count of bases not matched to a gene: 9. CDR3 DNA: TGTGCCAGCAGTTTAAGTAGACAGGGTCTCAATGAGCAGTTCTTC. Protein: CASSLSRQGLNEQFF.

This chain joins TRBV4-1 and TRBJ2-1, with D possibly being TRBD2 (5 bases). The CDR3 has 13 amino acids. The germline CDR1 and CDR2 sequences are MGHRA and YSYEKL. Trimming left V 3 bases short and J 6 bases short, with 9 bases between. CDR3 residues: CASSHVGGNEQFF. The CDR3 nucleotides read TGCGCCAGCAGCCACGTAGGAGGCAATGAGCAGTTCTTC.

This chain links TRBV28 with TRBJ1-2, with 11 bases identical to TRBD1. CDR3 length: 14 amino acids. Germline CDR1 is MDHEN and CDR2 is SYDVKM. V dropped 10 bases and J dropped 8; count of bases not matched to a gene: 12. The CDR3 loop is CATLLDRGRGGYTF. In DNA, the CDR3 is TGTGCCACCCTTTTGGACAGGGGGCGTGGGGGCTACACCTTC.

The chain has TRBV5-1 and TRBJ2-2; no clear D gene. Germline V gene lookup returns CDR1 SGHRS and CDR2 YFSETQ. Trimming shortened V by 3 bases and J by 1 base, and 7 bases separated the two germline ends. CDR3 size: 14 residues. The CDR3 protein is CASSSRQNTGELFF. The CDR3 DNA follows: TGCGCCAGCAGCTCAAGACAGAACACCGGGGAGCTGTTTTTT.

V gene TRBV9 combines with J gene TRBJ1-2; TRBD1 aligns across 10 bases. CDR1 and CDR2 (germline): SGDLS, YYNGEE. This CDR3 has 15 residues. The V and J ends lost 4 bases and 2 bases, in that order; junction bases with no gene match: 5. DNA for the CDR3: TGTGCCAGCAGCCTACGGGACAGGGGAAACTATGGCTACACCTTC. Amino acids: CASSLRDRGNYGYTF. Full variable domain (outside the CDR3, taken from reference TRBV9 and TRBJ1-2): DSGVTQTPKHLITATGQRVTLRCSPRSGDLSVYWYQQSLDQGLQFLIQYYNGEERAKGNILERFSAQQFPDLHSELNLSSLELGDSALYFCASSLRDRGNYGYTFGSGTRLTVV.

This rearrangement joins TRBV6-1 to TRBJ2-3; 11 nucleotides match TRBD2. Germline loops: CDR1 MNHNS, CDR2 SASEGT. The ends lost 4 bases at V and 4 bases at J; junction bases unmatched: 1. CDR3 length: 14 amino acids. The CDR3 spells CASSGLAGSDTQYF. The CDR3, as DNA: TGTGCCAGCAGTGGACTAGCGGGGTCAGATACGCAGTATTTT.

The chain carries TRBV15 and TRBJ2-5, with D possibly matching TRBD2 (7 bases). Germline V lookup: CDR1 LNHNV, CDR2 YYDKDF (reference sequence). Trimming left V 1 base short and J 2 bases short, with 11 bases between. The CDR3 extends over 15 amino acids. The CDR3 loop reads CATSRGGGGQETQYF. CDR3 nucleotide sequence: TGTGCCACCAGCAGAGGGGGGGGCGGGCAAGAGACCCAGTACTTC.

The rearrangement links TRBV5-1 to TRBJ1-1, with D possibly being TRBD1 (6 bases). CDR3 length: 15 residues. Trimming removed 4 bases from V and 5 bases from J, with 18 bases in between. The germline V gene encodes CDR1 SGHRS and CDR2 YFSETQ. In nucleotides, the CDR3 is TGCGCCAGCAGCAAGGGGACAATTGAGGCTACTGAAGCTTTCTTT. Amino acid sequence: CASSKGTIEATEAFF. Using reference TRBV5-1 and TRBJ1-1 for the parts outside the CDR3, the full variable domain is KAGVTQTPRYLIKTRGQQVTLSCSPISGHRSVSWYQQTPGQGLQFLFEYFSETQRNKGNFPGRFSGRQFSNSRSEMNVSTLELGDSALYLCASSKGTIEATEAFFGQGTRLTVV.

This chain joins TRBV7-2 and TRBJ1-1, with D hard to call. The CDR3 is made up of 13 amino acids. The V end lost 0 bases, the J end lost 4 bases, and 6 bases lay between the germline ends. Germline V gives CDR1 SGHTA, CDR2 FQGNSA. As DNA, the CDR3 is TGTGCCAGCAGCTTAGCGGCTGGCACTGAAGCTTTCTTT. Translating it yields CASSLAAGTEAFF.

This rearrangement joins TRBV10-2 to TRBJ2-2, with 9 positions matching TRBD1. The CDR3 totals 15 residues. J gave up 6 bases and V 7 bases, and 9 bases lay outside the gene matches. CDR1 is WSHSY, CDR2 SAAADI, per germline. The CDR3 bases are TGCGCCAGCAATCCGGGACAGGGTCTCGCCGGGGAGCTGTTTTTT. This sequence encodes CASNPGQGLAGELFF.

In this sample, this clone turned up a few times. V gene TRBV9 combines with J gene TRBJ1-6; TRBD1 matches 11 bases. The germline V gene encodes CDR1 SGDLS and CDR2 YYNGEE. V shed 0 bases, J shed 10 bases, and the junction held 6 bases outside the gene matches. This CDR3 is 16 amino acids long. The CDR3 region is CASSVESGQGGSPLHF. The CDR3 DNA reads TGTGCCAGCAGCGTAGAGTCGGGACAGGGGGGATCACCCCTCCACTTT. The entire variable domain, with the rest obtained from reference TRBV9 and TRBJ1-6, is as follows: DSGVTQTPKHLITATGQRVTLRCSPRSGDLSVYWYQQSLDQGLQFLIQYYNGEERAKGNILERFSAQQFPDLHSELNLSSLELGDSALYFCASSVESGQGGSPLHFGNGTRLTVT.

This clone showed up just a few times. The chain carries TRBV18 and TRBJ2-2; unclear D gene. CDR1 and CDR2 (germline): KGHSH, LQKENI. V was trimmed by 2 bases and J by 1 base, leaving 8 bases between them. The CDR3 runs to 15 residues. CDR3 in amino acids: CASSPSIQNTGELFF. CDR3 bases: TGTGCCAGCTCACCATCGATACAGAACACCGGGGAGCTGTTTTTT.

The chain uses TRBV12-5 and TRBJ2-3; maybe TRBD2 (6 bases). The CDR3 is 14 amino acids. Germline CDR1 reads LGHNT; CDR2 reads FRNRAP. V was shortened by 7 bases and J by 0 bases, with 11 bases between the two germline ends. The CDR3 coding sequence is TGTGCTAGTGCTCGCGGGACTAGCACAGATACGCAGTATTTT. Protein: CASARGTSTDTQYF.

This rearrangement joins TRBV10-3 to TRBJ2-5, with 9 bases identical to TRBD1. The DNA end lines up better with TRBJ2-7; the J call may be wrong. The length of the CDR3 is 16 residues. Germline CDR1 and CDR2: ENHRY and SYGVKD. The CDR3 region is CAISVNRDRAPYEQYF. DNA for the CDR3: TGTGCCATCAGTGTTAACCGGGACAGGGCCCCCTACGAGCAGTACTTC.